Sequencing of this T cell receptor beta chain was carried out in a study of cytomegalovirus exposure and HLA in healthy donors. On this clone itself: No antigen is known for it.

The primer mix had 60 Vbeta and 13 Jbeta primers. Measured with immunoSEQ multiplex PCR; TCRdb has only the in-frame clones, and not every one. Altogether about 140,000 clones are present, over 70% being singletons, with the ten largest covering approximately 2%. The length of the CDR3 is 15 residues. V dropped 4 bases and J dropped 4; count of bases not matched to a gene: 10. Per the germline V gene, CDR1 is SGDLS and CDR2 is YYNGEE. Study-wide results and limits: Associated with cytomegalovirus, according to the listing, were 150 to 200 TCR beta chains. In vitro confirmation showed three CMV-associated chains to be CMV antigen specific.

V and J are TRBV9 and TRBJ1-2; 7 bases match TRBD1. Material: PBMCs. This clonotype originated in a man aged 25-40 years in good health and CMV-seronegative. The CDR3, as DNA: TGTGCCAGCAGCTCCTTTGGCAGGGGGACCTATGGCTACACCTTC. Translating it yields CASSSFGRGTYGYTF.